This T cell receptor beta chain derives from a study of T-cell memory formation after mild COVID-19. Study-wide context: TCR clusters showed largely donor specificity. General study points: Clones shrinking from day 15 to 85 showed even CD4/CD8 mixes; later expanders tilted CD4+. The appearance of some responding clones in pre-infection memory suggested that cross-reactive memory joined. Mainly CM and EM harbored the contracting CD4+ clones; mainly EMRA harbored the CD8+ ones.

With respect to this clonotype: Antigen: not known.

TCRdb ran MiXCR on the 5' RACE reads and lists one entry per CDR3 protein. The sample yields 200,000 to 250,000 distinct CDR3 sequences, more than 9% seen once. CDR1 and CDR2 from the germline V gene are DFQATT and SNEGSKA (reference sequence). Between the trimmed V and J ends, which lost 1 base and 1 base, there was a span of 11 bases. The CDR3 has 15 residues. The V gene is TRBV20-1, the J gene TRBJ2-1; TRBD2 might be the D (6 bases). The sequence came from a man between 18 and 29 years old who had mild COVID-19 (a few samples of this study predate the infection). Cell type and time point are not known. Sequenced material: PBMCs or a T cell subset sorted from them (not recorded which). The CDR3 spells CSARALGTSYNEQFF. The CDR3 nucleotides read TGCAGTGCTAGAGCCCTCGGGACTTCCTACAATGAGCAGTTCTTC.